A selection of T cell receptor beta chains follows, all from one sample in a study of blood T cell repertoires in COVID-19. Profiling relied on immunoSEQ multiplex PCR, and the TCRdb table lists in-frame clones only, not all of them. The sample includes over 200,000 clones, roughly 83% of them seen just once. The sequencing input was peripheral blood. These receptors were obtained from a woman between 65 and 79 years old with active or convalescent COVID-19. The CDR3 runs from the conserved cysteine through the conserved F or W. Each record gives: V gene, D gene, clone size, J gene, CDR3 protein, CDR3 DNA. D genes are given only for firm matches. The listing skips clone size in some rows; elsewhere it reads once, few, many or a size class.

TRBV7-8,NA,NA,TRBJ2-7,CASSFSQGTSYEQYF,TGTGCCAGCAGCTTTAGTCAGGGGACCTCCTACGAGCAGTACTTC
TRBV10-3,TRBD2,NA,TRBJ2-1,CAISDKGLAGSSYNEQFF,TGTGCCATCAGTGATAAGGGACTAGCGGGAAGCTCCTACAATGAGCAGTTCTTC
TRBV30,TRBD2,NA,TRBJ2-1,CAWTSGSYGEQFF,TGTGCCTGGACTAGCGGGAGTTACGGTGAGCAGTTCTTC
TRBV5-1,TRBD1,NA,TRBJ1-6,CASSLSQGDSPLHF,TGCGCCAGCAGCTTGTCCCAGGGGGACTCACCCCTCCACTTT
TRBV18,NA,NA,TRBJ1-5,CASSLQAVNQPQHF,TGTGCCAGCTCCCTGCAGGCCGTCAATCAGCCCCAGCATTTT
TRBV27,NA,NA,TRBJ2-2,CASTSRLVYTGELFF,TGTGCCAGCACCTCACGACTTGTTTACACCGGGGAGCTGTTTTTT
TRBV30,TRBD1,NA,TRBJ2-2,CAWNPGTGQGGGELFF,TGTGCCTGGAACCCCGGAACCGGACAGGGCGGCGGGGAGCTGTTTTTT
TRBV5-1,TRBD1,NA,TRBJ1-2,CASSSGQGVSGYTF,TGCGCCAGCAGCTCTGGACAGGGGGTGTCCGGCTACACCTTC
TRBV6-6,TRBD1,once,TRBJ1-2,CASSYKGTDYGYTF,TGTGCCAGCAGTTACAAAGGGACAGACTATGGCTACACCTTC
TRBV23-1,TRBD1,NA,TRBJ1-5,CASSHGTGLTVGIDSNQPQHF,TGCGCCAGCAGTCACGGGACAGGGCTGACTGTGGGAATAGATAGCAATCAGCCCCAGCATTTT
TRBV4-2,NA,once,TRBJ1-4,CASSHIIQGRSNEKLFF,TGTGCCAGCAGCCACATAATACAGGGAAGGTCTAATGAAAAACTGTTTTTT
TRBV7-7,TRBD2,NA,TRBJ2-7,CASSLVLAGEQYF,TGTGCTAGCAGCTTAGTCCTAGCGGGGGAGCAGTACTTC
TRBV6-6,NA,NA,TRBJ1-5,CASSFQGFSQPQHF,TGTGCCAGCAGTTTTCAGGGATTTAGTCAGCCCCAGCATTTT
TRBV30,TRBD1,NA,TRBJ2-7,CAWRKETGGVHEQYF,TGTGCCTGGAGGAAGGAGACAGGGGGCGTCCACGAGCAGTACTTC
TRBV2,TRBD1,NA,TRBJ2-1,CASSDRTGDNEQFF,TGTGCCAGCAGTGATCGGACAGGAGACAATGAGCAGTTCTTC
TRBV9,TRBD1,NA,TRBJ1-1,CASSAENRGNTEAFF,TGTGCCAGCAGCGCTGAGAACAGGGGAAACACTGAAGCTTTCTTT
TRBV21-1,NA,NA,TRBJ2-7,CASLNPSAGSDYEQYF,TGTGCCAGCCTTAACCCCTCTGCAGGATCAGATTACGAGCAGTACTTC
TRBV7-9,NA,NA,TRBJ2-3,CASSPLWARGTDTQYF,TGTGCCAGCAGCCCGCTGTGGGCCCGCGGCACAGATACGCAGTATTTT
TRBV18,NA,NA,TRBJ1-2,CASSPPQAGVGYTF,TGTGCCAGCTCACCACCGCAGGCAGGGGTTGGCTACACCTTC
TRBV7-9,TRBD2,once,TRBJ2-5,CASSSAGGRETQYF,TGTGCCAGCAGTTCAGCGGGGGGGCGCGAGACCCAGTACTTC
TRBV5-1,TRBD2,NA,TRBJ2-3,CASSFWGEGRTDTQYF,TGCGCCAGCAGCTTTTGGGGGGAGGGGAGAACAGATACGCAGTATTTT
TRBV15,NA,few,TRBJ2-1,CATSRAGVAYNEQFF,TGTGCCACCAGCAGAGCGGGAGTCGCATACAATGAGCAGTTCTTC
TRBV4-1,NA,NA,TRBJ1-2,CASSQDFMTGYGYTF,TGCGCCAGCAGCCAAGATTTTATGACCGGGTATGGCTACACCTTC
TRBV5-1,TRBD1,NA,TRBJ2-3,CASSSGQEADTQYF,TGCGCCAGCAGCTCCGGACAGGAGGCAGATACGCAGTATTTT
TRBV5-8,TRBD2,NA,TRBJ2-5,CASSLAGTSGGIQETQYF,TGTGCCAGCAGCTTGGCGGGGACTAGCGGGGGGATCCAAGAGACCCAGTACTTC
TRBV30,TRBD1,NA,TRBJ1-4,CAWSVGGTDNEKLFF,TGTGCCTGGAGTGTAGGGGGGACAGATAATGAAAAACTGTTTTTT
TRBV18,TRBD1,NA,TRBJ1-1,CASSPGTGLLMNTEAFF,TGTGCCAGCTCACCCGGGACAGGGCTTTTGATGAACACTGAAGCTTTCTTT
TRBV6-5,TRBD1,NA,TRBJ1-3,CASSYPTGVSGNTIYF,TGTGCCAGCAGTTACCCAACAGGGGTCTCTGGAAACACCATATATTTT
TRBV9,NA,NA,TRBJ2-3,CASSVSADTQYF,TGTGCCAGCAGCGTTAGCGCCGATACGCAGTATTTT
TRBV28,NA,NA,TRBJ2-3,CASSPGGTGGLLDTQYF,TGTGCCAGCAGTCCAGGGGGTACGGGAGGGCTATTAGATACGCAGTATTTT
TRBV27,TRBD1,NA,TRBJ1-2,CASDRGVTGYTF,TGTGCCAGCGACAGGGGCGTTACGGGCTACACCTTC
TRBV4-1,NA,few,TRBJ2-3,CASSREAREADTQYF,TGCGCCAGCAGCCGAGAAGCCCGAGAGGCAGATACGCAGTATTTT
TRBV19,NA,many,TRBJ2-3,CASSLGRQDTQYF,TGTGCCAGTAGTCTAGGGCGGCAAGATACGCAGTATTTT
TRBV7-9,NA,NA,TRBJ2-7,CASSLERGSYEQYF,TGTGCCAGCAGCTTAGAAAGGGGATCCTACGAGCAGTACTTC
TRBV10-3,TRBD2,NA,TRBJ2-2,CAARLAGSGVGGELFF,TGTGCCGCCCGACTAGCGGGATCGGGAGTGGGCGGGGAGCTGTTTTTT
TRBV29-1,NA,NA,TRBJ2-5,CSVAQETQYF,TGCAGCGTGGCACAAGAGACCCAGTACTTC
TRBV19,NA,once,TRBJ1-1,CASSSLGASTEAFF,TGTGCCAGTAGTAGCTTGGGGGCGAGCACTGAAGCTTTCTTT
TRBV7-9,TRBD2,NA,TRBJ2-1,CASSLLGGSKNEQFF,TGTGCCAGCAGCTTATTAGGCGGGAGTAAAAATGAGCAGTTCTTC
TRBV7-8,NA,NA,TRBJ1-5,CASSPFQEIDSRHQPQHF,TGTGCCAGCAGCCCCTTTCAGGAGATCGACAGCCGCCATCAGCCCCAGCATTTT
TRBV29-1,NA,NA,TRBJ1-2,CSSLSGGRGYTF,TGCAGCTCCCTCTCGGGGGGCAGGGGCTACACCTTC
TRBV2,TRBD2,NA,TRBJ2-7,CASSESSWRGGGEQYF,TGTGCCAGCAGTGAATCAAGCTGGCGGGGGGGCGGCGAGCAGTACTTC
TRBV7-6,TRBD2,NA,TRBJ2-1,CASRPGLAGSYNEQFF,TGTGCCAGCAGGCCTGGACTAGCGGGGTCCTACAATGAGCAGTTCTTC
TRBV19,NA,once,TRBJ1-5,CASSIDPGQPQHF,TGTGCCAGTAGTATAGATCCCGGTCAGCCCCAGCATTTT
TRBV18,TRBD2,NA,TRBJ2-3,CASSPRNGRALSTDTQYF,TGTGCCAGCTCACCACGCAACGGGAGGGCCCTATCCACAGATACGCAGTATTTT